This T cell receptor beta chain was recovered during a study of T cell changes during pregnancy in multiple sclerosis. V lost 4 bases and J lost 8; bases outside the gene matches: 3. The CDR3 has 14 residues. The germline gives CDR1 SGHTA, CDR2 FQGNSA. Some clones are missing from TCRdb's copy, which holds only in-frame ones; the method was immunoSEQ multiplex PCR. Of 60,000 to 80,000 clones listed, approximately 91% were seen once; the top ten hold approximately 3.4%. J is TRBJ1-6 and V is TRBV7-2; 9 bases agree with TRBD1. The clonotype originates from a female donor with multiple sclerosis, enrolled in a pregnancy study. The sample in question was peripheral blood, obtained before pregnancy. The CDR3 is CASSSGQGDSPLHF. Here the CDR3 DNA reads TGTGCCAGCAGCTCGGGACAGGGAGATTCACCCCTCCACTTT.